This T cell receptor (beta chain) derives from a study of cytomegalovirus exposure and HLA in healthy donors. This CDR3 comprises 16 residues. Per germline, CDR1 SGHRS and CDR2 YFSETQ. The junction had 4 bases not matched to a gene; V was cut back by 3 bases and J by 0 bases. This PCR relied on a set of 60 Vbeta primers and 13 Jbeta primers. TCRdb's table, derived via immunoSEQ multiplex PCR, lists solely in-frame clones and lacks some. The profile shows some 190,000 clones, roughly four fifths of them singletons. The sequenced material came from PBMCs. V usage is TRBV5-1 and J usage is TRBJ2-3; 10 nucleotides match TRBD2. This clonotype was sampled from a young woman in good health and CMV-seropositive. The CDR3 bases are TGCGCCAGCAGCTACTCGACTAGCGGGAGCACAGATACGCAGTATTTT. Translation gives CASSYSTSGSTDTQYF.